One T cell receptor (beta chain) is described in this entry. The antigen is unknown. With a much larger clone just one base away, this may be a read error. This specimen comes from a study of T cells in Graves' hyperthyroidism and ophthalmopathy. Study-wide points: A model built on 13 V-J features separated ophthalmopathy from stable hyperthyroidism.

Each diagnosis was grounded in clinical symptoms, serum thyroxine and TRAb, thyroid ultrasound, and orbital computed tomography. The CDR3 consists of 13 residues. Per germline, CDR1 SQVTM and CDR2 ANQGSEA. Amplified TCR beta CDR3 regions came from RNA transcripts. During a first-round RT-PCR of the TCR CDR3, the HTBI primer set was used. TCRdb reprocessed the multiplex PCR reads via MiXCR and lists one record per CDR3 protein. The table lists 600,000 or so distinct CDR3 sequences, 46% of them singletons. The clonotype comes from a woman between 18 and 29 years old with Graves' hyperthyroidism. The chain employs TRBV29-1 and TRBJ1-1, with D perhaps matching TRBD1 (6 bases). Sequencing was done on a sample of peripheral blood or thyroid tissue (not recorded which). This CDR3 is CSANGGQNTEASF. For the CDR3, the DNA is TGCAGCGCGAATGGGGGGCAGAACACTGAAGCTTCCTTT.